These 7 T cell receptor beta chains originate from one sample sequenced in a study of cytomegalovirus exposure and HLA in healthy donors. PCR amplification relied on 60 Vbeta primers (plus 13 Jbeta primers). The assay was immunoSEQ multiplex PCR, and TCRdb's table has in-frame clones only and misses some. The sample comprises about 110,000 clones, just under 70% of which are singletons, and under 6.5% rests with the top ten. The sequenced material came from PBMCs. The source of these receptors is a woman in her seventies in good health and CMV-seropositive.

The chain couples TRBV4-1 to TRBJ1-2; D is unresolved. Trimming stripped 1 base from V and 3 bases from J, with 9 bases between. Germline V gene lookup returns CDR1 MGHRA and CDR2 YSYEKL. CDR3 length: 14 residues. This chain's CDR3 is CASSQVILYYGYTF. CDR3 DNA sequence: TGCGCCAGCAGCCAAGTCATACTGTACTATGGCTACACCTTC.

V is TRBV6-1 and J is TRBJ2-5, with D possibly TRBD2 on 7 matching bases. The CDR3 loop spans 14 amino acids. CDR1 and CDR2 from the germline V gene are MNHNS and SASEGT. The V end was cut by 2 bases, the J end by 5 bases, with 12 bases between. CDR3 sequence reads: CASSEWGGTETQYF. CDR3 in DNA: TGTGCCAGCAGTGAATGGGGGGGCACGGAGACCCAGTACTTC.

This rearrangement joins TRBV7-2 to TRBJ1-1; D perhaps matches TRBD1 (6 bases). The length of the CDR3 is 15 residues. The germline CDR1 and CDR2 sequences are SGHTA and FQGNSA. The V and J ends lost 3 bases and 1 base respectively, with 12 bases between them. DNA of the CDR3: TGTGCCAGCAGCTTGTCGTTGGACAGGAACACTGAAGCTTTCTTT. Protein: CASSLSLDRNTEAFF. Combining the CDR3 with reference TRBV7-2 and TRBJ1-1 gives the whole variable domain GAGVSQSPSNKVTEKGKDVELRCDPISGHTALYWYRQSLGQGLEFLIYFQGNSAPDKSGLPSDRFSAERTGGSVSTLTIQRTQQEDSAVYLCASSLSLDRNTEAFFGQGTRLTVV.

The chain recombines TRBV13 with TRBJ2-1, with D perhaps matching TRBD2 (5 bases). Trimming removed 1 base at V and 4 bases at J, with 17 bases between. The germline CDR1 and CDR2 sequences are PRHDT and FYEKMQ (reference sequence). The CDR3 spans 17 residues. CDR3 in amino acids: CASSLVVAGLRYNEQFF. The CDR3 DNA reads as TGTGCCAGCAGCTTAGTTGTGGCTGGACTTCGTTACAATGAGCAGTTCTTC.

V gene TRBV7-9 combines with J gene TRBJ1-1; D ambiguous. Trimming took 4 bases from V and 4 from J, leaving 10 bases between them. Germline CDR1 and CDR2: SEHNR and FQNEAQ (reference sequence). CDR3 size: 13 residues. The CDR3 region is CASSSTPGTEAFF. The CDR3 region has the DNA TGTGCCAGCAGCTCAACCCCGGGCACTGAAGCTTTCTTT.

The chain links TRBV28 to TRBJ2-6; TRBD1 aligns across 8 bases. Germline V gives CDR1 MDHEN, CDR2 SYDVKM. After removal of 5 bases from V and 2 bases from J, the junction contained 2 bases not matched to a gene. This CDR3 is built from 15 residues. The CDR3 loop is CASSVTGAGANVLTF. The CDR3 DNA sequence: TGTGCCAGCAGTGTGACAGGGGCTGGGGCCAACGTCCTGACTTTC.

This chain connects TRBV19 to TRBJ1-1; 11 positions match TRBD1. In germline, CDR1 is LNHDA, CDR2 SQIVND (reference sequence). CDR3 length: 14 amino acids. Germline trimming cut 4 bases from V and 4 bases from J; bases unmatched to any gene: 2. The CDR3 reads CASSRGQGGTEAFF. In DNA form, the CDR3 reads TGTGCCAGTAGTAGGGGACAGGGGGGCACTGAAGCTTTCTTT. Complete variable domain (other parts from reference TRBV19 and TRBJ1-1): DGGITQSPKYLFRKEGQNVTLSCEQNLNHDAMYWYRQDPGQGLRLIYYSQIVNDFQKGDIAEGYSVSREKKESFPLTVTSAQKNPTAFYLCASSRGQGGTEAFFGQGTRLTVV.